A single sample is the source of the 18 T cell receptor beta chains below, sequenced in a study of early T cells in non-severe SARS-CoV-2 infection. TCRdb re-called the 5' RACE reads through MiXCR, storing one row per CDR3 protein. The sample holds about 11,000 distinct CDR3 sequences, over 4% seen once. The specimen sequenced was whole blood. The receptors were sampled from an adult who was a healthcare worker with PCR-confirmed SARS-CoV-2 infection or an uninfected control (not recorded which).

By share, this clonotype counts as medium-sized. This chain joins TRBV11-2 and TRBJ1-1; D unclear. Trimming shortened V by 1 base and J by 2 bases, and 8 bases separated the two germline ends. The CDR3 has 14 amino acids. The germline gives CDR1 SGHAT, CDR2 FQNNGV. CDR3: CASSLGLANTEAFF. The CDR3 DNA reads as TGTGCCAGCAGCTTAGGATTGGCAAACACTGAAGCTTTCTTT.

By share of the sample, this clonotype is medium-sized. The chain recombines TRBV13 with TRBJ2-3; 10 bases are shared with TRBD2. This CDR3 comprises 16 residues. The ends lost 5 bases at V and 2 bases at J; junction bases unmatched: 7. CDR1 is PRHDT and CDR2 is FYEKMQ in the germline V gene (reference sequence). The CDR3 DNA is TGTGCCAGCAGCCAGGAGGGACTAGCGTACACAGATACGCAGTATTTT. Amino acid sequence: CASSQEGLAYTDTQYF. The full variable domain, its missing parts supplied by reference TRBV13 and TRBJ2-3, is AAGVIQSPRHLIKEKRETATLKCYPIPRHDTVYWYQQGPGQDPQFLISFYEKMQSDKGSIPDRFSAQQFSDYHSELNMSSLELGDSALYFCASSQEGLAYTDTQYFGPGTRLTVL.

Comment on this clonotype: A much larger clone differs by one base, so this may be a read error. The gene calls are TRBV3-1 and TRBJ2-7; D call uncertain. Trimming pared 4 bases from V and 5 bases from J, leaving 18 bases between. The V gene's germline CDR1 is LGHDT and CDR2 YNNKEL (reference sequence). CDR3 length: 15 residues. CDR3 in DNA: TGTGCCAGCAGCCCGATGGGCCTTATAATTCACGAGCAGTACTTC. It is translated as CASSPMGLIIHEQYF.

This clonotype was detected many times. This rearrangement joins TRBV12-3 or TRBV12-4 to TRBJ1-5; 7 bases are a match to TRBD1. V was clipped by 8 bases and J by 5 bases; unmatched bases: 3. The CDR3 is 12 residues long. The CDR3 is CASGQADQPQHF. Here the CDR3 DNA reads TGTGCCAGCGGACAGGCGGATCAGCCCCAGCATTTT.

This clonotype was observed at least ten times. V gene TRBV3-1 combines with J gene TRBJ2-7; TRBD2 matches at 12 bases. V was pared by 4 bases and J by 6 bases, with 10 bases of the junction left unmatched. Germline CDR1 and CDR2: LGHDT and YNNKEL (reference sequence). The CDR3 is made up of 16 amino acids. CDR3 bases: TGTGCCAGCAGCCTCGCTCTACTAGCGGGGGGATCCGAGCAGTACTTC. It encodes CASSLALLAGGSEQYF.

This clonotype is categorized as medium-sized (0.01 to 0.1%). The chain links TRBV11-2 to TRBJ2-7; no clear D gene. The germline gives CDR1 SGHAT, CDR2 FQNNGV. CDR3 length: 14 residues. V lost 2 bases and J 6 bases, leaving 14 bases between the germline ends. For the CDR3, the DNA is TGTGCCAGCAGCTTAAATTTTGGGGATGGCGAGCAGTACTTC. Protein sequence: CASSLNFGDGEQYF.

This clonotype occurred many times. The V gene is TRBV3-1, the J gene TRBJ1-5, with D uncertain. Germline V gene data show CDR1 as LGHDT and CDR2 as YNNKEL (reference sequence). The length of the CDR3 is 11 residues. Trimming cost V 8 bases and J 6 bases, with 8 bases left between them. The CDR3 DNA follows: TGTGCCAGCGGCGCCGGTCAGCCCCAGCATTTT. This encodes CASGAGQPQHF. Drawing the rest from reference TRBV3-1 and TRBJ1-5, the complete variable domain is DTAVSQTPKYLVTQMGNDKSIKCEQNLGHDTMYWYKQDSKKFLKIMFSYNNKELIINETVPNRFSPKSPDKAHLNLHINSLELGDSAVYFCASGAGQPQHFGDGTRLSIL.

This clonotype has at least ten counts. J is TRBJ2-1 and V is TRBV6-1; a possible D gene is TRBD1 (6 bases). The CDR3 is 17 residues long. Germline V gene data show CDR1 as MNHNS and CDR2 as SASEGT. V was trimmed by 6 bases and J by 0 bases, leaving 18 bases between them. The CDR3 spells CASRALGGGSSYNEQFF. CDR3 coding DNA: TGTGCCAGCAGGGCGCTTGGGGGCGGAAGCTCCTACAATGAGCAGTTCTTC.

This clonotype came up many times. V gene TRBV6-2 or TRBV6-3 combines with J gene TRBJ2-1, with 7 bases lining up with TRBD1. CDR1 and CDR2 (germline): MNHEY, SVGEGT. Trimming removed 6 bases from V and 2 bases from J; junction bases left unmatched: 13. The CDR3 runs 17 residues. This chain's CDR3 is CASSRPTRDSAYNEQFF. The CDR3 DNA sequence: TGTGCCAGCAGCCGACCTACCCGGGACAGTGCCTACAATGAGCAGTTCTTC.

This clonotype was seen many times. CDR3 protein: CASSRYSRTGTYDEQFF. CDR3 bases: TGTGCCAGCAGCAGGTACTCGAGGACAGGGACTTACGATGAGCAGTTCTTC. The chain uses TRBV7-9 and TRBJ2-1; TRBD1 matches 8 bases. J lost 8 bases, V lost 5 bases, and 17 bases had no gene match. Germline assignment: CDR1 SEHNR and CDR2 FQNEAQ (reference sequence). This CDR3 is built from 17 residues.

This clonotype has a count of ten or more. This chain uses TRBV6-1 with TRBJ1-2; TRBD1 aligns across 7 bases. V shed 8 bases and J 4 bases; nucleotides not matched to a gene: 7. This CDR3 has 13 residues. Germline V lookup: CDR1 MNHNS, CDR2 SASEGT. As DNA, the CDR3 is TGTGCCAGCGGGAGACAGGGCGTCTATGGCTACACCTTC. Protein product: CASGRQGVYGYTF.

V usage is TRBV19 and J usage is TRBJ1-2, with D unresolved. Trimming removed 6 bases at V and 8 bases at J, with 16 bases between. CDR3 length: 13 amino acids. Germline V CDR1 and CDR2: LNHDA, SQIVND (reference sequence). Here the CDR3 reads CASSQSGWVGYTF. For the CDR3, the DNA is TGTGCCAGTAGCCAAAGCGGATGGGTAGGCTACACCTTC.

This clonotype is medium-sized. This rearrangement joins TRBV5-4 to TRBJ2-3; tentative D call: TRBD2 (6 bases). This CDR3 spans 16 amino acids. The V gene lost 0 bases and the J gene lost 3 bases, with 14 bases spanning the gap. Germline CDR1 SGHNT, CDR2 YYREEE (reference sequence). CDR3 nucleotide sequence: TGTGCCAGCAGCTTGGTAGCGGCTTATGGGACAGATACGCAGTATTTT. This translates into CASSLVAAYGTDTQYF.

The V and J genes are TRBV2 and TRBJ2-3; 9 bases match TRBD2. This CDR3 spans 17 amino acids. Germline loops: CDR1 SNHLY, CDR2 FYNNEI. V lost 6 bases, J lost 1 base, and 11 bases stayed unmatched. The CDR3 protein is CASSRGLAGLGTDTQYF. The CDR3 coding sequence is TGTGCCAGCAGCCGAGGGCTAGCGGGGCTCGGCACAGATACGCAGTATTTT.

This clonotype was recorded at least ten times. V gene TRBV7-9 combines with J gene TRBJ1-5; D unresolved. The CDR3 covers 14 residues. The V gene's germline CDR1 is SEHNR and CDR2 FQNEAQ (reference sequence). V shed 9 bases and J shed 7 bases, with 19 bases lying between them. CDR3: CASAADRSGQPQHF. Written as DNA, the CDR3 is TGTGCCAGTGCCGCCGACCGTAGCGGACAGCCCCAGCATTTT. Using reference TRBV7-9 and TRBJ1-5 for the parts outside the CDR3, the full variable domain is DTGVSQNPRHKITKRGQNVTFRCDPISEHNRLYWYRQTLGQGPEFLTYFQNEAQLEKSRLLSDRFSAERPKGSFSTLEIQRTEQGDSAMYLCASAADRSGQPQHFGDGTRLSIL.

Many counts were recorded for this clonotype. The CDR3 DNA sequence: TGTGCCATCAGTCCGACTTCCATGGGCACCGGGGAGCTGTTTTTT. Its translation: CAISPTSMGTGELFF. The V gene is TRBV10-3, the J gene TRBJ2-2, with no clear D. CDR1 ENHRY and CDR2 SYGVKD come from the germline V gene. The CDR3 consists of 15 residues. V was pared by 5 bases and J by 4 bases, with 14 bases between.

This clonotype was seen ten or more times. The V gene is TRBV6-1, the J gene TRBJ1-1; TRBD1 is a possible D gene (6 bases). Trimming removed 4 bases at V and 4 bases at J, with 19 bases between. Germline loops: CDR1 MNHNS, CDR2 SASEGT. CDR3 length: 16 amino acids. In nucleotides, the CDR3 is TGTGCCAGCAGTGGGTGGACAGTCGAGTTGCGCACTGAAGCTTTCTTT. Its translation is CASSGWTVELRTEAFF.

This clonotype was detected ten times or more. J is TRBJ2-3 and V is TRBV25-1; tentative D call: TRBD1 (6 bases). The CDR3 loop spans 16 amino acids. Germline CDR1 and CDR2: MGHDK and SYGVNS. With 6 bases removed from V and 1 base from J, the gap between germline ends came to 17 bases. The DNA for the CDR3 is TGTGCCAGCAGGGCGGCGGACAGAGGGCGCACAGATACGCAGTATTTT. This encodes CASRAADRGRTDTQYF.